The clone carrying this T cell receptor (beta chain) was recorded only once. Its target is not known. The sample comes from a study of cytomegalovirus exposure and HLA in healthy donors. Study outcomes and limitations: Presence/absence comparisons presumed near-even sequencing depth among donors. Rare TCR sequences predominated, though certain public TCRs were found in many donors.

Germline V lookup: CDR1 SGDLS, CDR2 YYNGEE. This CDR3 is 16 amino acids long. The V segment lost 0 bases and the J segment 0 bases; nucleotides outside the gene matches: 1. Primers for the PCR totalled 60 Vbeta and 13 Jbeta. TCRdb's table, derived via immunoSEQ multiplex PCR, lists solely in-frame clones and lacks some. This table holds about 220,000 clones, around 76% found once. This sequence was found in a man between 18 and 29 years old in good health and CMV-seronegative. J is TRBJ1-4 and V is TRBV9; 8 bases are shared with TRBD1. Material: PBMCs. CDR3 bases: TGTGCCAGCAGCGTAGGACAGGGGACAACTAATGAAAAACTGTTTTTT. It specifies CASSVGQGTTNEKLFF.